Sequencing of this T cell receptor (beta chain) was carried out in a study of shared clonotypes between healthy human individuals. Comments on this clone: Its antigen is currently unknown.

Notes on the study in general: The sampled material consisted only of blood, and tissue repertoires are likely to differ. Read depth was anticipated to influence clonotype sharing among donors.

Only CD45RO-negative cells positively selected for CCR7 counted as naive CD8 cells, so terminally differentiated effector memory CD45RA+ cells were excluded. This CDR3 spans 17 amino acids. V dropped 0 bases and J dropped 4; count of bases not matched to a gene: 8. Germline V CDR1 and CDR2: SGHRS, YFSETQ. Assay: immunoSEQ multiplex PCR; the TCRdb copy retains only in-frame clones and omits some. The sample includes hundreds of thousands of clones, 90% to 97% of them seen just once. This chain joins TRBV5-1 and TRBJ2-2, with TRBD2 matching over 8 bases. What was sequenced was naive CD8+ T cells sorted from blood. The clonotype was recovered from a woman aged 25 to 39 in good health. The CDR3 spells CASSLGLAGGRTGELFF. The CDR3, as DNA: TGCGCCAGCAGCTTGGGTCTCGCGGGAGGTCGCACCGGGGAGCTGTTTTTT.